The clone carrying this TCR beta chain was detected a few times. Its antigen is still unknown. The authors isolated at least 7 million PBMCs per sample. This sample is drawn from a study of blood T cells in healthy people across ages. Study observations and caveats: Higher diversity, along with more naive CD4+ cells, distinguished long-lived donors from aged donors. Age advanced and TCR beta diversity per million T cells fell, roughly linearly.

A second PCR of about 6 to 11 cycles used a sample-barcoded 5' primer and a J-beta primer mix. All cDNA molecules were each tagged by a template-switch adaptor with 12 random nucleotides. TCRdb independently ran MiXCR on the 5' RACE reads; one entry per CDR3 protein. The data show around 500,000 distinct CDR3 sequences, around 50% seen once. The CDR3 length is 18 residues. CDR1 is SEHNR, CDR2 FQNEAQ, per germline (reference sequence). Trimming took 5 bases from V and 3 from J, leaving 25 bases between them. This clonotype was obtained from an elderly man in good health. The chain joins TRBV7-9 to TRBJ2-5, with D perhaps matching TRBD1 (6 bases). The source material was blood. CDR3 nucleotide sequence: TGTGCCAGCAGCACAGGGTGGGTAGATAGGGAGAAGAAAGAGACCCAGTACTTC. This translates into CASSTGWVDREKKETQYF.